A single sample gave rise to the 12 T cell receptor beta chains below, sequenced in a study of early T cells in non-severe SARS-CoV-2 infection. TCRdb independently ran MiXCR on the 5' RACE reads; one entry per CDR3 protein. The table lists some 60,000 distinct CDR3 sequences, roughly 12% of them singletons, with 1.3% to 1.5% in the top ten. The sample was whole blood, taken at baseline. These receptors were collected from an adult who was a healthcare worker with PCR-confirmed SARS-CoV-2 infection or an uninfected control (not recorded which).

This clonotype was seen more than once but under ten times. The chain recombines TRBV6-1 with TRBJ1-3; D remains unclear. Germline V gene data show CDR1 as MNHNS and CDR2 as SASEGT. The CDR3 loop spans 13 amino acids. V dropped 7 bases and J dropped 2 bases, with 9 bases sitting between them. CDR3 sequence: CASTTGTGNTIYF. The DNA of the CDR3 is TGTGCCAGCACCACCGGCACTGGAAACACCATATATTTT.

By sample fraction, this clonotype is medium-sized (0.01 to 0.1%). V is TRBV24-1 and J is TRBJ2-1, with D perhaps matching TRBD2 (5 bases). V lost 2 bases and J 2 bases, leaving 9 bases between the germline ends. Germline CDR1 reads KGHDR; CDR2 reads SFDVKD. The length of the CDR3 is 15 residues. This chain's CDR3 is CATSDSASPYNEQFF. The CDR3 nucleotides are TGTGCCACCAGTGATTCAGCTAGCCCCTACAATGAGCAGTTCTTC.

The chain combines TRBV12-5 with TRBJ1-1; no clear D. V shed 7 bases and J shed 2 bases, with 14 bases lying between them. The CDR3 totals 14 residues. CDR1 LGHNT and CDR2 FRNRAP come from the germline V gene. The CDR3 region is CASALTGINTEAFF. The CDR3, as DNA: TGTGCTAGTGCCCTGACGGGGATCAACACTGAAGCTTTCTTT.

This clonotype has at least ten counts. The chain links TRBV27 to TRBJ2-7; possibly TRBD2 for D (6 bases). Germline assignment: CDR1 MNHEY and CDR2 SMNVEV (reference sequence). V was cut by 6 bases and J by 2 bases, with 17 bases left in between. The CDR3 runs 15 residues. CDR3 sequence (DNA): TGTGCCAGCAGCAAGGGACTGAACCCTACCTACGAGCAGTACTTC. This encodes CASSKGLNPTYEQYF.

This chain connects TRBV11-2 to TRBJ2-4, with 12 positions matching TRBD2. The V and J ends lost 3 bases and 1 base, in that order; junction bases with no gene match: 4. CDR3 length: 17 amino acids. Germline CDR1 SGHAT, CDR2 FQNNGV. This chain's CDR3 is CASSFGLAGPAKNIQYF. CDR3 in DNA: TGTGCCAGCAGCTTCGGACTAGCGGGACCGGCCAAAAACATTCAGTACTTC. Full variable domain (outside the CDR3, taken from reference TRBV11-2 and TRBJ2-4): EAGVAQSPRYKIIEKRQSVAFWCNPISGHATLYWYQQILGQGPKLLIQFQNNGVVDDSQLPKDRFSAERLKGVDSTLKIQPAKLEDSAVYLCASSFGLAGPAKNIQYFGAGTRLSVL.

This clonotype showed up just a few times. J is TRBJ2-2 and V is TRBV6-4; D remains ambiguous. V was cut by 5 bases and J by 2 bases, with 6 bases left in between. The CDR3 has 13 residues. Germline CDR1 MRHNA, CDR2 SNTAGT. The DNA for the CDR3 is TGTGCCAGCAGTAATAGTAACACCGGGGAGCTGTTTTTT. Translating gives CASSNSNTGELFF.

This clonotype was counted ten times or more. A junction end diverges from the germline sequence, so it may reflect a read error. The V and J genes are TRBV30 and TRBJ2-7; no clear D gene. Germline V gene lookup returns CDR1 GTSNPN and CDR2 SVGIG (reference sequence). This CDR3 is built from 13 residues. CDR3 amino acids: CVWTLKGSYEQYF. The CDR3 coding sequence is TGTGTCTGGACCCTCAAGGGATCTTACGAGCAGTACTTC.

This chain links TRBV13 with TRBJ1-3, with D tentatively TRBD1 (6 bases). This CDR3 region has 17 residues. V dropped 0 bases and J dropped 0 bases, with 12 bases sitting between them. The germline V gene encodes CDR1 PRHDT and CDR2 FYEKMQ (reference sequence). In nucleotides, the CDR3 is TGTGCCAGCAGCTTAGGCCCGGGACAAACCTCTGGAAACACCATATATTTT. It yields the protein CASSLGPGQTSGNTIYF.

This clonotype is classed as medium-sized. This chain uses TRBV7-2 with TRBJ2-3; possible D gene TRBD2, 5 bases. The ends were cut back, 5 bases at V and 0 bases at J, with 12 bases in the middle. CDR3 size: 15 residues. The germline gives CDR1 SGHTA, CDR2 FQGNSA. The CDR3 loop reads CASSLVEGSTDTQYF. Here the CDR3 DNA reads TGTGCCAGCAGCCTGGTTGAGGGAAGCACAGATACGCAGTATTTT.

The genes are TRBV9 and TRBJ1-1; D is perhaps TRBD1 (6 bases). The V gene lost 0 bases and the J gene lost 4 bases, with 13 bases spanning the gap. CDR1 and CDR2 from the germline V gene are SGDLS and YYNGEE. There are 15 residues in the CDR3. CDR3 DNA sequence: TGTGCCAGCAGCGTAGATGGGGGGCGCGTCACTGAAGCTTTCTTT. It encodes CASSVDGGRVTEAFF.

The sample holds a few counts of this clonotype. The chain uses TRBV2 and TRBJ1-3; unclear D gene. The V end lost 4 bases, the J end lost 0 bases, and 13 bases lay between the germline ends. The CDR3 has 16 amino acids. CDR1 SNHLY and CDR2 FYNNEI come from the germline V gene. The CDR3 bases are TGTGCCAGCAGTGTGAATCTAGGCACCTCTGGAAACACCATATATTTT. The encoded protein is CASSVNLGTSGNTIYF.

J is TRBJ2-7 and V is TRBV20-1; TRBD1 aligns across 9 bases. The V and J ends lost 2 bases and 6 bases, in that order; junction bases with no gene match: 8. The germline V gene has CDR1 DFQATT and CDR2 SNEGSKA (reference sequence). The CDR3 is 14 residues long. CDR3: CSARRGQGSSEQYF. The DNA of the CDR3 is TGCAGTGCTAGAAGGGGACAGGGAAGCAGCGAGCAGTACTTC.